The 2 T cell receptor beta chains reported below all come from one sample, sequenced in a study of T cell changes during pregnancy in multiple sclerosis. TCRdb's table, derived via immunoSEQ multiplex PCR, lists solely in-frame clones and lacks some. The table shows around 69,000 clones, with 85% to 95% occurring only once. The input for sequencing was peripheral blood, taken in the third trimester of pregnancy. Source of these receptors: a female donor with multiple sclerosis, enrolled in a pregnancy study.

This chain uses TRBV4-1 with TRBJ2-1; 7 nucleotides line up with TRBD2. Germline-derived CDR1 and CDR2 are MGHRA and YSYEKL. Trimming at V came to 4 bases and at J to 8 bases, leaving 11 bases not matched to a gene. The CDR3 is made up of 15 amino acids. CDR3: CASSPQREGSDEQFF. The CDR3 DNA sequence: TGCGCCAGCAGCCCTCAGCGGGAAGGCAGCGATGAGCAGTTCTTC.

The V call is TRBV6-4, the J call TRBJ1-1, with D maybe TRBD1 (5 bases). Trimming removed 5 bases at V and 1 base at J, with 8 bases between. Per germline, CDR1 MRHNA and CDR2 SNTAGT. The CDR3 contains 13 residues. In DNA form, the CDR3 reads TGTGCCAGCAGTCGGGGGGGGAACACTGAAGCTTTCTTT. This translates into CASSRGGNTEAFF.